The source of this T cell receptor beta chain is a study of cytomegalovirus exposure and HLA in healthy donors (dated by TCRdb to 2016 to 2017). Regarding the research as a whole: In an earlier analysis of around 540 of the donors, 276 Gb of sequence data and 100 million or so unique TCR beta sequences from about 179 million T cells were reported. A later genetic analysis took genome-wide SNP genotypes for about 55% of the roughly 670 donors and used that subset as a discovery cohort. A later analysis re-analyzed previously published TCR beta repertoires from several hundred donors and added high-resolution HLA genotyping to study TCR occurrence patterns. Four or five DR-DQ haplotypes were treated as single units for association and clustering because of strong linkage in the cohort. The study used immunosequencing to profile the T cell repertoires of 666 subjects and linked those repertoires to cytomegalovirus serostatus. In addition to the first cohort of roughly 700 subjects, a separate validation cohort of 120 different subjects was used. The number of typed donors differed by locus: 629-630 for A, B, C, DRB1 and DQB1; roughly 510 for DQA1; 606 for DPA1; and 400 to 480 for DPB1. Every repertoire in the discovery cohort had been generated on one and the same sequencing platform. Approximately 310 gigabases of sequencing data and approximately 85 million unique TCR sequences were included in an early release covering around 650 HLA-typed donors. Among some 400 genotyped donors of the cohort, an average of about 240,000 unique TCR beta nucleotide sequences were sequenced per donor, about a sixth of them non-productive. HLA typing included class I and class II loci at four-digit resolution. In the later analysis, no new phenotypic data were used to find candidate immune exposures; instead, reliance was placed on TCR beta sequences and their occurrence across donors. In an earlier analysis of 500 to 650 of the donors, high-throughput TCR beta sequencing was used to judge whether each TCR beta V gene segment behaved as functional or pseudogenic. The study was designed to test whether signatures of past pathogen exposure could be identified by cataloging public T cell receptors. Donor age, sex, ethnicity and CMV serostatus were compiled alongside the repertoire data. The study combined high-throughput TCR immunosequencing, statistical association of individual TCRs with disease status, and machine learning to predict cytomegalovirus infection status. Of the 398 genotyped donors, approximately 80% were placed in the genetic ancestry cluster associated with self-reported Caucasian donors. General study outcomes and caveats: The study listed 170 or so TCR beta chains as associated with cytomegalovirus. An earlier analysis of around 540 of the donors showed that most TCR beta V segments appeared in productive rearrangements either about 87% or about 30% of the time, which broadly matched IMGT annotations. According to a later analysis, TCR association rates differed among HLA loci, with DRB1 alleles showing the most associated TCRs and HLA-C alleles showing the fewest. According to a later analysis, most CMV-associated TCR beta chains appeared to be HLA-restricted, and the HLA associations seemed to be driven largely by CMV exposure. Presence/absence analyses assumed roughly uniform sequencing depth across donors, an assumption that may not hold. CMV serostatus was the only immune exposure information available for the cohort. Specific HLA alleles were associated with roughly 16,000 TCR beta sequences at a false discovery rate of 0.05 in a later analysis. Linkage disequilibrium might explain the correlated functional status among segregating V segments, but an unknown experimental factor could not be excluded. It was suggested by the authors that the approach could potentially be generalized to other disease states and immunological phenotypes. The cohort was sequenced for TCR beta chains only, and without alpha or paired-chain data the features that could be detected were limited. Across donors, most TCR sequences were observed very rarely, whereas some public TCRs were present in many individuals. A group of highly shared sequence variants was considered likely to be a technical artifact of the sequencing pipeline. An association between a missense DCLRE1C variant and V-gene and J-gene trimming of TCR beta chains was found in a later genetic analysis and replicated in an independent cohort. A further reported finding was that TCR beta sequences accurately predicted the HLA-A and HLA-B alleles for most subjects in the first cohort. In vitro tests confirmed that three of the cytomegalovirus-associated TCR beta chains recognize cytomegalovirus antigens. Because the 87-base-pair reads could not distinguish some IMGT-functional V segments, including TRBV6-2 and TRBV6-3, those segments were excluded. Assigning TCR associations to individual alleles was difficult when HLA alleles, especially DR and DQ, strongly co-occurred. Several of the top co-occurrence clusters appeared to be linked to parvovirus B19, influenza, CMV and Epstein-Barr virus, according to a later analysis. HLA typing was unavailable for some donors at each locus, so association tests used only the typed subset. The earlier analysis of a few hundred of the donors excluded some 16 rarely observed V segments, including chromosome 9 orphons, because counts were too low. A later genetic analysis reported fewer N-insertions in productive TCRs among donors in an Asian-associated ancestry cluster than the approximately 670-donor mean. In a later analysis, HLA-associated TCR beta chains showed more clonal expansion and lower generation probabilities than non-associated chains that were equally common. The classifier was reported to diagnose cytomegalovirus status with high specificity and sensitivity in both the original and validation cohorts.

Library construction relied on the immunoSEQ multiplex PCR assay. The multiplex PCR relied on a mix of 60 forward primers for TCR Vbeta segments and 13 reverse primers for TCR Jbeta segments. The CDR3 region of rearranged TCR beta genes was amplified from genomic DNA with a multiplex PCR assay. The amplified TCR beta libraries were sequenced on the Illumina HiSeq System as 87-base-pair reads. The published analysis was carried out like this. A later analysis counted around 72 million unique TCR beta chains across the 500 to 850 repertoires, and 10 million to 11 million of these chains were shared by at least two donors. Raw reads were error-corrected and collapsed into unique sequences by a nearest-neighbor algorithm in which closely related sequences were merged to remove PCR and sequencing errors. To assign V, D and J gene segments, CDR3 sequences were aligned to IMGT reference sequences. For a sequence to be retained, a match of at least six nucleotides was required to both a V gene segment and a J gene segment. A rearrangement counted as productive if the CDR3 had no stop codons and remained in frame with V and J, and every other rearrangement counted as non-productive. CDR3 was defined by IMGT convention, running from the second conserved V-encoded cysteine to the conserved J-encoded phenylalanine. In an earlier analysis of 500 to 650 of the donors, sequences lacking an unambiguous match to a single V gene segment were excluded. In an earlier analysis of 587 of the donors, a V segment was called functional when productive rearrangements were above 56.7%, and segregating when the standard deviation between donors exceeded 5%. A statistical classification framework was built to diagnose cytomegalovirus status from the catalog of TCR beta chain sequences. A later analysis assigned V and J genes by comparing TCR nucleotide sequences with IMGT/GENE-DB human TR gene sequences. A later analysis assigned CDR3 sequences and most-parsimonious VDJ recombination scenarios with the TCRdist pipeline. A later analysis defined each TCR beta chain by its CDR3 amino acid sequence plus V-gene family, and excluded reads lacking a unique V-gene family. To address suspected cross-contamination and a sequencing artifact, a later analysis removed 450 to 700 highly shared, low-generation-probability nucleotide sequences. A later analysis calculated a clonal expansion index for each public chain from normalized within-repertoire ranks of inferred template counts. Generation probabilities in a later analysis came from a VDJ recombination model fitted to out-of-frame rearrangements, and those results were checked against IGoR. Hypergeometric tests were used in a later analysis to score TCR-TCR, TCR-HLA and TCR-CMV co-occurrence, with a repertoire-size bias correction applied to the TCR pairs. To estimate false discovery rates, a later analysis permuted the HLA or CMV assignments 20 times. In a later analysis, co-occurring TCRs were grouped using DBSCAN, and TCRdist sequence similarity was added for clustering within HLA-allele-positive subsets. Co-occurrence clustering excluded repertoires with fewer than 30,000 or more than 120,000 public chains, plus five with anomalous nucleotide sharing. TCRdb provides this immuneACCESS table in a form limited to in-frame rearrangements. Some clones are lacking; in checked studies, under half of them reflect an unresolved V gene, and why the rest are absent is not known. D and trimming come from the DNA, and the V and J calls and clone size come from that table. A total of 150,000 or so clones appear in this sample, approximately 80% of them only once. The ten most abundant clones make up more than 4% of the sample.

Turning to this clone: Its specific antigen is unknown. The sample holds no much larger clone one base away, and base qualities are not on file.

CDR1 and CDR2 (MNHNS, SASEGT) derive from the germline V gene. Including the terminal cysteine and phenylalanine, the CDR3 comprises 14 residues. Only the CDR3 DNA is retained, 42 bases long and in frame from the first base. In total, more than 500 healthy bone marrow donors made up the cohort. All cohort members were sampled while nominally healthy, although unrecorded immune exposures were likely present. The donor was CMV seropositive and was included in the group of 250 to 350 seropositive cohort members. A peripheral blood sample was provided by each donor, and peripheral blood mononuclear cells were used for TCR beta sequencing. Genomic DNA was extracted from the blood cell samples with the Qiagen DNeasy Blood Extraction Kit.

Sequencing was carried out using PBMCs. The TCR originated in a male donor in good health and CMV-seropositive. Rearrangement joined TRBV6-1 to TRBJ2-5, with the identity of the D gene unclear. The DNA matches TRBJ2-7 better at its end, which makes the J call doubtful. The CDR3 sequence is CASSELPLSYEQYF. In nucleotides, the sequence is TGTGCCAGCAGTGAACTCCCGTTATCCTACGAGCAGTACTTC.